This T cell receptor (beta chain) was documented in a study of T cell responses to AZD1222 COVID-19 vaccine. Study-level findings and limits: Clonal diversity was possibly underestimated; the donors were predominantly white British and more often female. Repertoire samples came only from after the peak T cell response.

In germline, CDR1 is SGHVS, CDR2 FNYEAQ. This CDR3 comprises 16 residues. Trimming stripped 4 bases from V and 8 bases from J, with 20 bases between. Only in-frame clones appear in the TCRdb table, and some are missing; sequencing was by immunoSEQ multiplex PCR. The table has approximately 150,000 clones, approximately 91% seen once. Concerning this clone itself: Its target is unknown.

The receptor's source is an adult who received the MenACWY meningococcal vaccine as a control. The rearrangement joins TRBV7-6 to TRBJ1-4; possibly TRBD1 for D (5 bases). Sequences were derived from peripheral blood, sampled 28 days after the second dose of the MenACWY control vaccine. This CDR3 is CASSSGPTGGVEKLFF. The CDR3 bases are TGTGCCAGCAGCTCCGGACCCACGGGGGGGGTAGAAAAACTGTTTTTT.